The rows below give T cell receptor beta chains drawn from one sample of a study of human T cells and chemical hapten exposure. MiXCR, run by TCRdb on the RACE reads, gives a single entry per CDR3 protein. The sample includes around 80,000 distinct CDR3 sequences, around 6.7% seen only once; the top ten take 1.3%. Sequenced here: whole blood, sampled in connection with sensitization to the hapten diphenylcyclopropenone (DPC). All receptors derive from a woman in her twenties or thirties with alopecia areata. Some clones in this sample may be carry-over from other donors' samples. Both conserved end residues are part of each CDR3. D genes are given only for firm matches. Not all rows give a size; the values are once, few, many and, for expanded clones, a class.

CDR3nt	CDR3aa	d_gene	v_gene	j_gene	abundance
TGCAGCGTTCTGCACGCTAGGTACAATGAGCAGTTCTTC	CSVLHARYNEQFF	NA	TRBV29-1	TRBJ2-1	few
TGTGCCAGCAGTCGGACGGGACTCAACAACGTCCTGACTTTC	CASSRTGLNNVLTF	NA	TRBV6-6	TRBJ2-6	many
TGTGCCAGCAGTGGGGGGACGGACTATGGCTACACCTTC	CASSGGTDYGYTF	NA	TRBV6-1	TRBJ1-2	many
TGTGCCAGCTCACCACCAGGGACTGCCACAGATACGCAGTATTTT	CASSPPGTATDTQYF	NA	TRBV18	TRBJ2-3	many
TGTGCCAGCAGCTTGGATTCTAGTCCAGAGACCCAGTACTTC	CASSLDSSPETQYF	NA	TRBV5-4	TRBJ2-5	many
TGTGCCTGGAGTTCTGGACCCTATGGCTACACCTTC	CAWSSGPYGYTF	NA	TRBV30	TRBJ1-2	many
TGTGCCAGCAGTTTATTCGGGGGGAGCACAGATACGCAGTATTTT	CASSLFGGSTDTQYF	TRBD2	TRBV12-3/TRBV12-4	TRBJ2-3	few
TGCAGTGCTAGAGGACCCGTCCGGGCGGGGACAGGGGAGCAGTACTTC	CSARGPVRAGTGEQYF	TRBD1	TRBV20-1	TRBJ2-7	NA
TGTGCCAGCTCACTCACGGACAGGGGTTATTCACCCCTCCACTTT	CASSLTDRGYSPLHF	TRBD1	TRBV18	TRBJ1-6	few
TGCAGCTTCACAGGCGCCCCCAGGGAGACCCAGTACTTC	CSFTGAPRETQYF	NA	TRBV29-1	TRBJ2-5	NA
TGTGCCAGCAGCCGGGACTTTAATGAAAAACTGTTTTTT	CASSRDFNEKLFF	NA	TRBV7-2	TRBJ1-4	many
TGTGCCAGCAGCTTAGTTTCTGCTAACTATGGCTACACCTTC	CASSLVSANYGYTF	NA	TRBV7-9	TRBJ1-2	many
TGCAGTGCTAGAGATGTCGGGGTTTGGGGGGGGCCCTCAGATACGCAGTATTTT	CSARDVGVWGGPSDTQYF	NA	TRBV20-1	TRBJ2-3	many
TGCGCCAGCAGCTGGGGGGACAGGGGGTACTTCGCTGAAGCTTTCTTT	CASSWGDRGYFAEAFF	TRBD1	TRBV5-1	TRBJ1-1	few
TGTGCCATCAGTGAGGGGCAGAGCAATCAGCCCCAGCATTTT	CAISEGQSNQPQHF	NA	TRBV10-3	TRBJ1-5	NA
TGTGCCAGCAGCCCCAGGGCGGGGTACAATGAGCAGTTCTTC	CASSPRAGYNEQFF	NA	TRBV7-9	TRBJ2-1	many
TGTGCCAGTAGTTCTAGCGGGGGAGGAGATACGCAGTATTTT	CASSSSGGGDTQYF	TRBD2	TRBV19	TRBJ2-3	many
TGTGCCAGCTCACCGGGCGGTAACTATGGCTACACCTTC	CASSPGGNYGYTF	NA	TRBV18	TRBJ1-2	NA
TGTGCCAGCAGCCCCCGCCTAGCGGGTCCTAGCACAGATACGCAGTATTTT	CASSPRLAGPSTDTQYF	TRBD2	TRBV7-9	TRBJ2-3	many
TGCGCCAGCAGCCCGGACAGCCCTATCGGAACCTACGAGCAGTACTTC	CASSPDSPIGTYEQYF	NA	TRBV5-1	TRBJ2-7	many
TGTGCCACCAGTTTCGGAGATACGCAGTATTTT	CATSFGDTQYF	NA	TRBV24-1	TRBJ2-3	many
TGTGCCAGCTCTTACTCAGTGGGGGATACGCAGTATTTT	CASSYSVGDTQYF	NA	TRBV18	TRBJ2-3	many
TGCAGCGTTGAACCTACTATGAACACTGAAGCTTTCTTT	CSVEPTMNTEAFF	NA	TRBV29-1	TRBJ1-1	many
TGTGCCAGCCTTGACAGCCCTGGGGAGCAGTACTTC	CASLDSPGEQYF	NA	TRBV12-3/TRBV12-4	TRBJ2-7	NA
TGCAGTGCTGGATTCTCAGCGGGGGACAATACGCAGTATTTT	CSAGFSAGDNTQYF	TRBD2	TRBV20-1	TRBJ2-3	many
TGTGCCTGGAGTGGGTACAGGGCGGGTCAGCCCCAGCATTTT	CAWSGYRAGQPQHF	NA	TRBV30	TRBJ1-5	few
TGTGCCAGCAGTTTAAGGACAGGGCCGAACACTGAAGCTTTCTTT	CASSLRTGPNTEAFF	TRBD1	TRBV12-3/TRBV12-4	TRBJ1-1	many
TGTGCCAGCAGCCAAGGATGGGGGGCAGGAAATCAGCCCCAGCATTTT	CASSQGWGAGNQPQHF	NA	TRBV4-2	TRBJ1-5	many
TGCGCCAGCAGCTTGGCGATTCTAGCGGCACAGGAGACCCAGTACTTC	CASSLAILAAQETQYF	TRBD2	TRBV5-1	TRBJ2-5	many
TGTGCCAGCAGCCAAGGGGCTAGCAGAGCCTACGAGCAGTACTTC	CASSQGASRAYEQYF	NA	TRBV4-3	TRBJ2-7	NA
TGTGCCAGCAGTTCAACCCTCATACCGGGACCTAGCTCTGGAAACACCATATATTTT	CASSSTLIPGPSSGNTIYF	NA	TRBV27	TRBJ1-3	NA
TGTGCCCGTTCGAACTCCTACGAGCAGTACTTC	CARSNSYEQYF	NA	TRBV30	TRBJ2-7	NA
TGCGCCAGCAGCTTAGATTCAGATACGCAGTATTTT	CASSLDSDTQYF	NA	TRBV10-1	TRBJ2-3	many
TGTGCCAGCAGCTTAGGTCTCCCCGGGACACTTGGATTGGAAAAACTGTTTTTT	CASSLGLPGTLGLEKLFF	NA	TRBV7-9	TRBJ1-4	NA
TGTGCCAGCAGAAAGGGACAGGGTGAAGCTTTCTTT	CASRKGQGEAFF	TRBD1	TRBV6-6	TRBJ1-1	many
TGTGCCAGCAGCAAGGGTAGATTCAAACTTGGGCAAGAGACCCAGTACTTC	CASSKGRFKLGQETQYF	NA	TRBV21-1	TRBJ2-5	NA
TGTGCCAGCAGTCCTCGACGATATAGCACTGAAGCTTTCTTT	CASSPRRYSTEAFF	NA	TRBV12-3/TRBV12-4	TRBJ1-1	many
TGCGCCAGCAGCTTCACGGGCGGATACGAGCAGTACTTC	CASSFTGGYEQYF	NA	TRBV5-1	TRBJ2-7	few
TGTGCCAGCAGCCAACACGACACTTTGAACACTGAAGCTTTCTTT	CASSQHDTLNTEAFF	NA	TRBV3-1	TRBJ1-1	many
TGTGCCTGGAGTGTATTTTACTCACGGACAGCCCGGAATCAGCCCCAGAATTTT	CAWSVFYSRTARNQPQNF	NA	TRBV30	TRBJ1-5	NA
TGCAGCGTCGTTAGGGACGGCACGAACACTGAAGCTTTCTTT	CSVVRDGTNTEAFF	NA	TRBV29-1	TRBJ1-1	many
TGCAGTGCTAAAGGGACCGCCACTGAAGCTTTCTTT	CSAKGTATEAFF	NA	TRBV20-1	TRBJ1-1	many
TGTGCCAGCATTTGGTCTAGCGGGGGTCTCGCCTCAGATACGCAGTATTTT	CASIWSSGGLASDTQYF	TRBD2	TRBV6-1	TRBJ2-3	many
TGTGCCAGCAGTTACTCGGTTGAAACTAATGAAAAACTGTTTTTT	CASSYSVETNEKLFF	NA	TRBV6-5	TRBJ1-4	NA
TGTGCCAGCAGCCAAGGGCGAGGAGGGGGCACTGAAGCTTTCTTT	CASSQGRGGGTEAFF	NA	TRBV6-6	TRBJ1-1	many
TGTGCCAGCGGGACTAGCGGGGGGTACGATACGCAGTATTTT	CASGTSGGYDTQYF	TRBD2	TRBV7-9	TRBJ2-3	NA
TGTGCCATCAGTGAAACGACACTAGTTAGGACAGATACGCAGTATTTT	CAISETTLVRTDTQYF	NA	TRBV10-3	TRBJ2-3	many
TGTGCCAGCTCACCGGAAAGGGCGGGTAGCAATCAGCCCCAGCATTTT	CASSPERAGSNQPQHF	NA	TRBV18	TRBJ1-5	NA
TGCAGCGTTGCTGAGGGGGCTTATTTCTATGAGCAGTTCTTC	CSVAEGAYFYEQFF	TRBD1	TRBV29-1	TRBJ2-1	many
TGTGCCAGCAGCTTAGAGTGGCAGAACACTGAAGCTTTCTTT	CASSLEWQNTEAFF	NA	TRBV7-9	TRBJ1-1	many
TGTGCCAGCAGCACGAGAGCAGAGGTGGGCACTGAAGCTTTCTTT	CASSTRAEVGTEAFF	NA	TRBV5-5	TRBJ1-1	few
TGCAGCGTTGAAACAGCTTTGAACACTGAAGCTTTCTTT	CSVETALNTEAFF	NA	TRBV29-1	TRBJ1-1	few
TGTGCCAGCAGCGTAGGCCCCTGGGCAGATACGCAGTATTTT	CASSVGPWADTQYF	NA	TRBV9	TRBJ2-3	NA